The next 27 T cell receptor beta chains were all read from a single sample in a study of cytomegalovirus exposure and HLA in healthy donors. PCR employed 60 Vbeta and 13 Jbeta primers. This table comes from immunoSEQ multiplex PCR, and its TCRdb copy is limited to in-frame clones, with some not included. The table has some 150,000 clones, around 80% seen once; the top ten hold over 6.5%. The sequencing input was PBMCs. The receptors shown here come from a man in his forties in good health and CMV-seropositive.

This clone was counted between two and nine times. A junction boundary mismatches the germline segment, possibly from a read error. In DNA form, the CDR3 reads TGTGCCAGCAGCGGACTAGCGGGGGGACAAGGGACCCAGTACTTC. Encoded protein: CASSGLAGGQGTQYF. The chain uses TRBV6-6 and TRBJ2-5, with 14 bases matching TRBD2. This CDR3 is 15 amino acids long. Germline-derived CDR1 and CDR2 are MNHNY and SVGAGI (reference sequence).

The chain uses TRBV6-5 and TRBJ1-2; the match to TRBD1 covers 7 bases. This CDR3 is built from 15 residues. The ends lost 0 bases at V and 2 bases at J; junction bases unmatched: 3. CDR1 is MNHEY, CDR2 SVGAGI, per germline. The CDR3 DNA reads TGTGCCAGCAGTTACTCCACGGGACAGAACTATGGCTACACCTTC. This encodes CASSYSTGQNYGYTF.

The chain couples TRBV10-3 to TRBJ2-3; 7 positions match TRBD2. Germline V CDR1 and CDR2: ENHRY, SYGVKD. Germline trimming cut 8 bases from V and 0 bases from J; bases unmatched to any gene: 5. This CDR3 contains 14 residues. The CDR3 loop is CAIRRLASTDTQYF. The CDR3 DNA reads as TGTGCCATCCGGAGACTAGCTAGCACAGATACGCAGTATTTT.

This chain connects TRBV19 to TRBJ1-5, with D maybe TRBD1 (6 bases). This CDR3 region has 16 residues. Trimming removed 3 bases from V and 1 base from J, with 13 bases in between. CDR1 and CDR2 from the germline V gene are LNHDA and SQIVND (reference sequence). The DNA of the CDR3 is TGTGCCAGTAGTATGGGGTACAGGGTGAGCAATCAGCCCCAGCATTTT. It encodes CASSMGYRVSNQPQHF.

The rearrangement uses TRBV2 and TRBJ2-3, with 9 nucleotides matching TRBD1. The germline V gene has CDR1 SNHLY and CDR2 FYNNEI. The CDR3 loop spans 12 amino acids. V trimming: 6 bases; J trimming: 13 bases; junction bases outside the gene matches: 8. CDR3 loop: CASRTGGLQKYF. CDR3 coding DNA: TGTGCCAGCAGGACAGGGGGTCTCCAGAAGTATTTT.

The rearrangement links TRBV9 to TRBJ2-7, with a possible D match to TRBD1 (5 bases). V was cut by 2 bases and J by 8 bases, with 17 bases left in between. This CDR3 region has 14 residues. CDR1 and CDR2 from the germline V gene are SGDLS and YYNGEE. CDR3 protein: CASSVGGADPQQYF. CDR3 bases: TGTGCCAGCAGCGTGGGTGGGGCAGACCCCCAGCAGTACTTC.

The chain employs TRBV5-6 and TRBJ2-7; D is uncertain. The V end lost 0 bases, the J end lost 4 bases, and 2 bases lay between the germline ends. The CDR3 has 11 amino acids. Germline loops: CDR1 SGHDT, CDR2 YYEEEE. The DNA of the CDR3 is TGTGCCAGCAGCTTGGTATACGAGCAGTACTTC. Translating gives CASSLVYEQYF.

CDR3 sequence (DNA): TGCGCCAGCAGCCAATTTAGTTTCGATGAAGCTTTCTTT. Translated, it gives CASSQFSFDEAFF. This rearrangement joins TRBV4-3 to TRBJ1-1, with D uncertain. V lost 2 bases, J lost 7 bases, and 11 bases lay in between. There are 13 residues in the CDR3. The germline V gene has CDR1 LGHNA and CDR2 YSLEER.

CDR3 nucleotide sequence: TGTGCCAGCAGTCTGACAGGGAGCAATCAGCCCCAGCATTTT. Its translation: CASSLTGSNQPQHF. This rearrangement joins TRBV27 to TRBJ1-5, with 7 bases fitting TRBD1. The CDR3 extends over 14 amino acids. In germline, CDR1 is MNHEY, CDR2 SMNVEV (reference sequence). V shed 5 bases, J shed 1 base, and the junction held 2 bases outside the gene matches.

This clone was detected only once. The V call is TRBV14, the J call TRBJ2-2, with D perhaps matching TRBD2 (5 bases). The germline CDR1 and CDR2 sequences are SGHDN and FVKESK. The CDR3 totals 14 residues. Trimming removed 6 bases from V and 4 bases from J, with 12 bases in between. The CDR3 reads CASSKEVSTGELFF. The CDR3 region has the DNA TGTGCCAGCAGTAAGGAGGTCTCCACCGGGGAGCTGTTTTTT.

The chain couples TRBV5-1 to TRBJ1-2; 7 nucleotides match TRBD1. Looked up from germline, CDR1 is SGHRS and CDR2 is YFSETQ. CDR3 size: 13 residues. With V trimmed by 2 bases and J by 6 bases, 4 bases remained unmatched. The CDR3 nucleotides read TGCGCCAGCAGCTTACAGGGGTCTGATGGCTACACCTTC. Protein sequence: CASSLQGSDGYTF.

V usage is TRBV6-5 and J usage is TRBJ1-2, with D unclear. Per germline, CDR1 MNHEY and CDR2 SVGAGI. Trimming left V 0 bases short and J 4 bases short, with 12 bases between. The CDR3 totals 15 residues. This chain's CDR3 is CASSYSMHLSYGYTF. The CDR3 DNA is TGTGCCAGCAGTTACTCGATGCACTTAAGCTATGGCTACACCTTC.

The chain recombines TRBV29-1 with TRBJ1-2; D might be TRBD1 (6 bases). The V end was cut by 4 bases, the J end by 4 bases, with 7 bases between. This CDR3 comprises 11 residues. Per germline, CDR1 SQVTM and CDR2 ANQGSEA. CDR3 sequence reads: CSVGTVYGYTF. The CDR3, as DNA: TGCAGCGTTGGGACAGTCTATGGCTACACCTTC.

V is TRBV10-3 and J is TRBJ2-1, with TRBD2 as a possible D gene (5 bases). V lost 4 bases to trimming and J lost 11 bases, with 15 bases between them. Germline V gene lookup returns CDR1 ENHRY and CDR2 SYGVKD. CDR3 length: 13 amino acids. CDR3 nucleotides: TGTGCCATCAGTGGGCGGGTTGAAGAGAAGCAGTTCTTC. This sequence encodes CAISGRVEEKQFF.

This chain joins TRBV27 and TRBJ2-3; 11 positions agree with TRBD2. CDR1 and CDR2 from the germline V gene are MNHEY and SMNVEV (reference sequence). J lost 6 bases, V lost 8 bases, and 16 bases had no gene match. The CDR3 contains 17 residues. Here the CDR3 DNA reads TGTGCCAGCGCAAAAAAGCCCGGGGGACTAGCGGAGGATACGCAGTATTTT. This codes for CASAKKPGGLAEDTQYF.

The chain links TRBV18 to TRBJ2-2; 10 bases match TRBD2. The germline V gene has CDR1 KGHSH and CDR2 LQKENI. The ends lost 6 bases at V and 6 bases at J; junction bases unmatched: 1. The CDR3 totals 13 residues. Here the CDR3 DNA reads TGTGCCAGCTCGGGACTAGCGCCCGGGGAGCTGTTTTTT. This sequence encodes CASSGLAPGELFF.

V gene TRBV7-2 combines with J gene TRBJ2-5; 7 bases fit TRBD1. Trimming removed 5 bases from V and 4 bases from J; junction bases left unmatched: 7. Germline lookup yields CDR1 SGHTA and CDR2 FQGNSA. The CDR3 is made up of 14 amino acids. The CDR3 DNA reads as TGTGCCAGCAGCACCAGAGGGGGCCTAGAGACCCAGTACTTC. It encodes CASSTRGGLETQYF.

The chain employs TRBV7-9 and TRBJ1-2; a possible D gene is TRBD1 (5 bases). V lost 5 bases to trimming and J lost 7 bases, with 20 bases between them. The CDR3 loop spans 15 amino acids. Germline V lookup: CDR1 SEHNR, CDR2 FQNEAQ (reference sequence). The chain's CDR3 is CASSPHTGTTTGYTF. The DNA for the CDR3 is TGTGCCAGCAGCCCACACACCGGGACTACGACTGGCTACACCTTC.

The chain has TRBV18 and TRBJ2-3; a weak D match, TRBD1 (6 bases). CDR1 is KGHSH, CDR2 LQKENI, per germline. The V end lost 6 bases, the J end lost 2 bases, and 15 bases lay between the germline ends. This CDR3 comprises 15 residues. The CDR3 DNA sequence: TGTGCCAGCTCGACACTACAGGGCCCCACAGATACGCAGTATTTT. As protein: CASSTLQGPTDTQYF.

The chain combines TRBV9 with TRBJ1-2, with TRBD1 identical over 7 bases. This CDR3 spans 17 amino acids. V lost 2 bases and J lost 6; bases outside the gene matches: 16. Germline V lookup: CDR1 SGDLS, CDR2 YYNGEE. The CDR3, as DNA: TGTGCCAGCAGCGTTTTTCCGGATTTACAGGGGAACCATGGCTACACCTTC. It codes for CASSVFPDLQGNHGYTF.

The chain has TRBV5-1 and TRBJ1-1; D may be TRBD1 (5 bases). CDR1 is SGHRS and CDR2 is YFSETQ in the germline V gene. There are 15 residues in the CDR3. V lost 1 base, J lost 0 bases, and 10 bases lay in between. The CDR3 DNA follows: TGCGCCAGCAGCTTGCAGGCAGGGCTGAACACTGAAGCTTTCTTT. Protein: CASSLQAGLNTEAFF. The full variable domain, rest sourced from reference TRBV5-1 and TRBJ1-1, is KAGVTQTPRYLIKTRGQQVTLSCSPISGHRSVSWYQQTPGQGLQFLFEYFSETQRNKGNFPGRFSGRQFSNSRSEMNVSTLELGDSALYLCASSLQAGLNTEAFFGQGTRLTVV.

This clone was seen a handful of times. The chain employs TRBV19 and TRBJ2-7, with TRBD2 matching over 7 bases. V lost 7 bases and J lost 0; bases outside the gene matches: 9. The germline V gene encodes CDR1 LNHDA and CDR2 SQIVND (reference sequence). The CDR3 has 15 amino acids. Written as DNA, the CDR3 is TGTGCCAGTAAGGTAGGGCGGGGGTTCTCCTACGAGCAGTACTTC. Translating it yields CASKVGRGFSYEQYF.

The rearrangement links TRBV5-1 to TRBJ1-1; no clear D. V gave up 4 bases and J gave up 1 base, with 8 bases separating them. There are 13 residues in the CDR3. CDR1 and CDR2 (germline): SGHRS, YFSETQ. CDR3 loop: CASSRARNTEAFF. In DNA form, the CDR3 reads TGCGCCAGCAGCCGAGCGAGGAACACTGAAGCTTTCTTT.

This rearrangement joins TRBV6-1 to TRBJ2-2; TRBD1 is a possible D gene (7 bases). The V end lost 1 base, the J end lost 0 bases, and 15 bases lay between the germline ends. Germline lookup yields CDR1 MNHNS and CDR2 SASEGT. The length of the CDR3 is 18 residues. CDR3 coding DNA: TGTGCCAGCAGTGAAGTGGGCAGGGGGGCCCCGAACACCGGGGAGCTGTTTTTT. Translating it yields CASSEVGRGAPNTGELFF.

The chain has TRBV19 and TRBJ1-1; no clear D gene. Looked up from germline, CDR1 is LNHDA and CDR2 is SQIVND (reference sequence). The CDR3 is 12 amino acids. V was shortened by 5 bases and J by 10 bases, with 14 bases between the two germline ends. CDR3 nucleotides: TGTGCCAGTAGTGACAACACGGCTCGAGCTTTCTTT. The encoded protein is CASSDNTARAFF.

The chain carries TRBV6-5 and TRBJ1-5; tentatively, D is TRBD1 (6 bases). The CDR3 length is 15 residues. The germline V and J ends were trimmed by 6 bases and 1 base, with 13 bases remaining between them. The germline V gene has CDR1 MNHEY and CDR2 SVGAGI. CDR3 DNA: TGTGCCAGCAGCTTGGACAGTGCAAGCAATCAGCCCCAGCATTTT. It encodes CASSLDSASNQPQHF.

V is TRBV2 and J is TRBJ2-2; possibly TRBD2 for D (5 bases). Germline-derived CDR1 and CDR2 are SNHLY and FYNNEI. The CDR3 loop spans 12 amino acids. Trimming took 10 bases from V and 7 from J, leaving 13 bases between them. CDR3 nucleotides: TGTGCCACATCAGGAGGTGGCGGGGAGCTGTTTTTT. Amino acid sequence: CATSGGGGELFF.